Each of the 25 T cell receptor beta chains below was sequenced from the same sample in a study of Ad26.COV2.S vaccination and SARS-CoV-2 variants. TCRdb's copy holds only in-frame clones and misses some; the assay was immunoSEQ multiplex PCR. The sample carries about half a million clones, 89% recorded once. Noted treatment: some 20 received Ad26.COV2.S at low or high dose, single or two shots; about 5 received placebo; per-sample allocation not given. After the first vaccine or placebo injection, samples were drawn on day 63. The material sequenced was peripheral blood, taken in a trial of Ad26.COV2.S vaccine versus placebo. The receptors were gathered from a person between 18 and 65 years old who received the Ad26.COV2.S COVID-19 vaccine or a placebo.

V is TRBV28 and J is TRBJ2-1; D uncertain. Trimming removed 6 bases at V and 0 bases at J, with 15 bases between. Germline values: CDR1 MDHEN, CDR2 SYDVKM. The CDR3 is 16 residues long. The CDR3 protein is CASSKPWTSSYNEQFF. The CDR3, as DNA: TGTGCCAGCAGCAAACCCTGGACCAGCTCCTACAATGAGCAGTTCTTC.

V gene TRBV7-2 combines with J gene TRBJ2-7; 8 bases line up with TRBD2. Germline V gene data show CDR1 as SGHTA and CDR2 as FQGNSA. V trimming: 4 bases; J trimming: 0 bases; junction bases outside the gene matches: 8. This CDR3 is built from 16 residues. CDR3 nucleotide sequence: TGTGCCAGCAGCTACCGTGCGGGAGGTAGCTCCTACGAGCAGTACTTC. It translates to CASSYRAGGSSYEQYF.

This sequence joins TRBV29-1 and TRBJ2-1; 8 bases line up with TRBD2. CDR3 length: 15 residues. Germline V gives CDR1 SQVTM, CDR2 ANQGSEA. V gave up 6 bases and J gave up 6 bases; unmatched junction bases: 13. This CDR3 reads CSVRPGLGFRNEQFF. For the CDR3, the DNA is TGCAGCGTCAGACCGGGACTAGGCTTTCGCAATGAGCAGTTCTTC.

The chain employs TRBV19 and TRBJ2-5, with 9 nucleotides matching TRBD2. V gave up 3 bases and J gave up 7 bases; unmatched junction bases: 9. CDR3 size: 15 residues. Germline V CDR1 and CDR2: LNHDA, SQIVND (reference sequence). In DNA form, the CDR3 reads TGTGCCAGTAGTATTGGCCTAGCGGGGAAGGGGACCCAGTACTTC. Translating it yields CASSIGLAGKGTQYF.

The gene calls are TRBV11-2 and TRBJ1-1, with D possibly being TRBD1 (5 bases). Germline CDR1 is SGHAT and CDR2 is FQNNGV. V lost 1 base to trimming and J lost 3 bases, with 6 bases between them. The CDR3 has 13 amino acids. The CDR3 bases are TGTGCCAGCAGCTTAGCAGGGCACACTGAAGCTTTCTTT. Residues: CASSLAGHTEAFF.

CDR3 DNA sequence: TGCAGCGTTCAAAGACTAGCGGACCGATACGAGCAGTACTTC. This gives the protein CSVQRLADRYEQYF. This chain connects TRBV29-1 to TRBJ2-7; 9 bases line up with TRBD2. The CDR3 covers 14 residues. V gave up 5 bases and J gave up 4 bases; unmatched junction bases: 9. Germline V lookup: CDR1 SQVTM, CDR2 ANQGSEA.

The chain has TRBV30 and TRBJ2-2; D is unclear. The germline gives CDR1 GTSNPN, CDR2 SVGIG (reference sequence). Between the trimmed V and J ends, which lost 3 bases and 0 bases, there was a span of 14 bases. The CDR3 is 16 residues long. The CDR3: CAWRLVPWTNTGELFF. Here the CDR3 DNA reads TGTGCCTGGAGGTTGGTACCGTGGACGAACACCGGGGAGCTGTTTTTT. Drawing the rest from reference TRBV30 and TRBJ2-2, the complete variable domain is SQTIHQWPATLVQPVGSPLSLECTVEGTSNPNLYWYRQAAGRGLQLLFYSVGIGQISSEVPQNLSASRPQDRQFILSSKKLLLSDSGFYLCAWRLVPWTNTGELFFGEGSRLTVL.

The chain employs TRBV30 and TRBJ2-1; 8 bases are a match to TRBD2. The CDR3 covers 15 residues. With V trimmed by 2 bases and J by 8 bases, 11 bases remained unmatched. Germline CDR1 is GTSNPN and CDR2 is SVGIG (reference sequence). In DNA, the CDR3 is TGTGCCTGGAGTCCGGGACTAGATAGGGGCGATGAGCAGTTCTTC. It yields the protein CAWSPGLDRGDEQFF.

This chain uses TRBV4-2 with TRBJ1-4, with D possibly being TRBD1 (5 bases). Germline-derived CDR1 and CDR2 are LGHNA and YNFKEQ. The CDR3 has 15 residues. Trimming shortened V by 0 bases and J by 7 bases, and 12 bases separated the two germline ends. CDR3 nucleotides: TGTGCCAGCAGCCAAGATCGGGGGACGGGTGAAAAACTGTTTTTT. It yields the protein CASSQDRGTGEKLFF.

The V gene is TRBV29-1, the J gene TRBJ2-1; 16 bases line up with TRBD2. Germline V gene lookup returns CDR1 SQVTM and CDR2 ANQGSEA. The length of the CDR3 is 18 residues. The V gene end was trimmed by 2 bases and the J gene end by 3 bases; junction bases not matched to a gene: 7. Written as DNA, the CDR3 is TGCAGCGTTGAACCGGGACTAGCGGGAGGGCCAAACTACAATGAGCAGTTCTTC. This codes for CSVEPGLAGGPNYNEQFF.

About this clone: One end of the junction fails to match germline, which may point to a read error. The chain employs TRBV7-7 and TRBJ2-5; D could derive from TRBD1 or TRBD2 (7 bases each). Germline V gene lookup returns CDR1 SSHAT and CDR2 FNYEAQ (reference sequence). The CDR3 is made up of 15 amino acids. The CDR3 nucleotides read TGTGCTAGCAGCCTCCAGGCAGGGGGAGGGGAGACCCAGTACTTC. Translation gives CASSLQAGGGETQYF.

The V call is TRBV9, the J call TRBJ1-6; D call uncertain. Trimming pared 0 bases from V and 1 base from J, leaving 2 bases between. CDR1 and CDR2 (germline): SGDLS, YYNGEE. This CDR3 is 14 amino acids long. CDR3 region: CASSVGSYNSPLHF. In nucleotides, the CDR3 is TGTGCCAGCAGCGTAGGGTCCTATAATTCACCCCTCCACTTT.

The chain couples TRBV2 to TRBJ1-1, with D possibly being TRBD1 (5 bases). V was trimmed by 3 bases and J by 6 bases, leaving 11 bases between them. The CDR3 spans 13 residues. CDR1 and CDR2 from the germline V gene are SNHLY and FYNNEI. CDR3 nucleotide sequence: TGTGCCAGCAGTGAGGGAGGGGCCGCTGAAGCTTTCTTT. This sequence encodes CASSEGGAAEAFF.

This chain joins TRBV7-6 and TRBJ2-7; D unclear. Looked up from germline, CDR1 is SGHVS and CDR2 is FNYEAQ. V was cut by 1 base and J by 0 bases, with 10 bases left in between. This CDR3 is built from 15 residues. The CDR3 is CASSLGQADSYEQYF. CDR3 DNA sequence: TGTGCCAGCAGCTTAGGGCAGGCGGACTCCTACGAGCAGTACTTC.

This chain links TRBV2 with TRBJ2-5, with D hard to call. The CDR3 runs to 14 residues. The V gene lost 3 bases and the J gene lost 5 bases, with 13 bases spanning the gap. The germline V gene encodes CDR1 SNHLY and CDR2 FYNNEI. The CDR3 loop is CASSEATYLETQYF. CDR3 in DNA: TGTGCCAGCAGTGAGGCGACTTACCTGGAGACCCAGTACTTC.

V is TRBV14 and J is TRBJ2-5; D is possibly TRBD1 or TRBD2 (5 bases each). V lost 3 bases to trimming and J lost 1 base, with 21 bases between them. Germline loops: CDR1 SGHDN, CDR2 FVKESK. CDR3 length: 18 residues. CDR3 nucleotides: TGTGCCAGCAGCCAGATCCCTTTCGGGGCGTGGGTCCAAGAGACCCAGTACTTC. Translation gives CASSQIPFGAWVQETQYF.

The genes are TRBV29-1 and TRBJ2-7; 9 positions match TRBD1. This CDR3 comprises 16 residues. Per germline, CDR1 SQVTM and CDR2 ANQGSEA. V shed 0 bases and J 3 bases; nucleotides not matched to a gene: 9. CDR3 loop: CSVEDRAGTGHYEQYF. The CDR3 bases are TGCAGCGTTGAAGATCGGGCCGGGACAGGGCACTACGAGCAGTACTTC.

The J gene is TRBJ2-7, the V gene TRBV4-2, with TRBD1 identical over 10 bases. The length of the CDR3 is 17 residues. V lost 4 bases to trimming and J lost 4 bases; unmatched junction nucleotides: 13. Looked up from germline, CDR1 is LGHNA and CDR2 is YNFKEQ. The chain's CDR3 is CASSPTGKTGGFYEQYF. Written as DNA, the CDR3 is TGTGCCAGCAGCCCAACCGGGAAGACAGGGGGCTTTTACGAGCAGTACTTC.

The rearrangement joins TRBV5-1 to TRBJ1-2, with D unclear. This CDR3 spans 14 amino acids. The V end lost 0 bases, the J end lost 7 bases, and 13 bases lay between the germline ends. Germline values: CDR1 SGHRS, CDR2 YFSETQ. CDR3 bases: TGCGCCAGCAGCTTGGTGGGAAGTGACTCTGGCTACACCTTC. This codes for CASSLVGSDSGYTF.

The genes are TRBV7-2 and TRBJ2-1; TRBD2 is a possible D gene (5 bases). Trimming took off 7 bases at V and 9 bases at J, with 16 bases between the two ends. The CDR3 length is 13 residues. Germline CDR1 and CDR2: SGHTA and FQGNSA. The CDR3 sequence: CASTALGSGEQFF. CDR3 bases: TGTGCCAGCACGGCACTAGGTTCAGGTGAGCAGTTCTTC.

This clone is a singleton in its sample. The chain recombines TRBV6-5 with TRBJ1-2; no definite D call. The CDR3 runs to 15 residues. Looked up from germline, CDR1 is MNHEY and CDR2 is SVGAGI. V was cut by 5 bases and J by 7 bases, with 20 bases left in between. CDR3 nucleotide sequence: TGTGCCAGCAGTCCTCGAGTGGACGTTTATTCTGGCTACACCTTC. This sequence encodes CASSPRVDVYSGYTF.

This clone has more than one count but fewer than ten. The chain recombines TRBV7-3 with TRBJ2-2; D is undetermined. Germline V gene lookup returns CDR1 SGHTA and CDR2 FQGTGA. The V end was cut by 0 bases, the J end by 3 bases, with 8 bases between. This CDR3 region has 15 residues. The CDR3 protein is CASSLTLSDTGELFF. The CDR3 region has the DNA TGTGCCAGCAGCTTAACGTTGTCGGACACCGGGGAGCTGTTTTTT.

J is TRBJ2-6 and V is TRBV10-2; the D call may be TRBD1 or TRBD2 (6 bases each). The CDR3 is 16 residues long. The germline V gene encodes CDR1 WSHSY and CDR2 SAAADI. Trimming pared 2 bases from V and 4 bases from J, leaving 12 bases between. This CDR3 is CASSEGSGAGANVLTF. The CDR3 nucleotides read TGCGCCAGCAGTGAGGGTTCGGGGGCCGGGGCCAACGTCCTGACTTTC.

This chain uses TRBV29-1 with TRBJ1-2; D is possibly TRBD1 (5 bases). The CDR3 has 11 amino acids. The germline V gene encodes CDR1 SQVTM and CDR2 ANQGSEA. Trimming shortened V by 4 bases and J by 4 bases, and 7 bases separated the two germline ends. CDR3 loop: CSVGRGYGYTF. Here the CDR3 DNA reads TGCAGCGTTGGGAGGGGCTATGGCTACACCTTC. Full variable domain (outside the CDR3, taken from reference TRBV29-1 and TRBJ1-2): SAVISQKPSRDICQRGTSLTIQCQVDSQVTMMFWYRQQPGQSLTLIATANQGSEATYESGFVIDKFPISRPNLTFSTLTVSNMSPEDSSIYLCSVGRGYGYTFGSGTRLTVV.

The chain carries TRBV10-3 and TRBJ2-3; D remains unclear. V lost 0 bases to trimming and J lost 0 bases, with 7 bases between them. This CDR3 has 15 amino acids. Germline loops: CDR1 ENHRY, CDR2 SYGVKD. DNA of the CDR3: TGTGCCATCAGTGAGTCTCCAAGAAGCACAGATACGCAGTATTTT. Translated, it gives CAISESPRSTDTQYF.